Here is one T cell receptor beta chain with its context. The length of the CDR3 is 13 residues. CDR1 and CDR2 from the germline V gene are DFQATT and SNEGSKA (reference sequence). Trimming shortened V by 2 bases and J by 0 bases, and 8 bases separated the two germline ends. TCRdb reanalysed the 5' RACE reads using MiXCR and keeps one entry per CDR3 protein. The sample records 300,000 to 450,000 distinct CDR3 sequences, 6.2% being singletons. This sample is drawn from a study of T cells after yellow fever vaccination. The source material was PBMCs, sampled 5 days after the yellow fever booster vaccination. This chain connects TRBV20-1 to TRBJ2-7, with D unclear. The sequence derives from a man aged 30 to 45 who received the YFV17D yellow fever vaccine. The CDR3 here is CSARRISSYEQYF. CDR3 sequence (DNA): TGCAGTGCTAGACGGATAAGCTCCTACGAGCAGTACTTC.